This T cell receptor beta chain was sequenced in a study of blood T cell repertoires in COVID-19. Overall study context: Specimens from acute and convalescent COVID-19 originated in the United States, Italy and Spain. T cells, B-cell-depleted T cells, or PBMCs supplied cDNA or gDNA.

This CDR3 contains 11 residues. Germline V gene lookup returns CDR1 SQVTM and CDR2 ANQGSEA. Trimming cost V 7 bases and J 5 bases, with 9 bases left between them. In the authors' workflow: Nucleated cell counts were estimated from reference gene primer amplification. Sequenced by immunoSEQ multiplex PCR; TCRdb stores in-frame clones only, minus some. For V, J and clone size, that table is used; D and trimming come from the DNA. Of over 150,000 clones detected, roughly nine tenths appear once; the ten largest clones hold 1% to 1.4%. The V call is TRBV29-1, the J call TRBJ2-1, with D tentatively TRBD2 (5 bases). The receptor's source is a man between 25 and 39 years old with acute or convalescent COVID-19. Input material: peripheral blood. The CDR3 loop reads CSAPGNNEQFF. CDR3 DNA: TGCAGCGCTCCGGGGAACAATGAGCAGTTCTTC.